The rows below give T cell receptor beta chains drawn from one sample of a study of regulatory dendritic cells for organ transplantation. Sequenced by immunoSEQ multiplex PCR; TCRdb stores in-frame clones only, minus some. The repertoire has 22,000 or so clones, around two thirds of them found once; the top ten carry approximately 0.97%. The sequenced sample consisted of memory CD4+ T cells from blood. The receptors originated from a human donor in good health. CDR3s include the opening cysteine and the closing phenylalanine or tryptophan. The D gene is left open where the match is weak. Size is stated for part of the rows, as once, few or many counts, or as a class when the clone is expanded.

NA	TRBJ2-1	NA	TRBV10-3	CAISHGWGQSSYNEQFF	TGTGCCATCAGTCACGGGTGGGGGCAGAGCTCCTACAATGAGCAGTTCTTC
NA	TRBJ2-6	NA	TRBV19	CASSIGLQAFLSGANVLTF	TGTGCCAGTAGTATTGGGCTACAGGCCTTTCTCTCTGGGGCCAACGTCCTGACTTTC
NA	TRBJ2-7	TRBD1	TRBV7-9	CASSSRDRGHYEQYF	TGTGCCAGCAGCTCTCGGGACAGGGGACACTACGAGCAGTACTTC
NA	TRBJ1-1	TRBD1	TRBV5-1	CASRGQDNTEAFF	TGCGCCAGCAGGGGACAGGACAACACTGAAGCTTTCTTT
NA	TRBJ2-3	TRBD2	TRBV29-1	CSVLGSGGPGRTDTQYF	TGCAGCGTCCTGGGTAGCGGGGGGCCCGGTCGGACAGATACGCAGTATTTT
NA	TRBJ1-2	TRBD1	TRBV5-4	CASSLPGQGVDGYTF	TGTGCCAGCAGCTTGCCGGGACAGGGGGTCGATGGCTACACCTTC
few	TRBJ1-1	TRBD1	TRBV19	CASRVDRDTEAFF	TGTGCCAGTAGGGTGGACAGGGACACTGAAGCTTTCTTT
NA	TRBJ1-4	TRBD1	TRBV9	CASSVEAGGYKLFF	TGTGCCAGCAGCGTAGAAGCAGGGGGCTACAAACTGTTTTTT
NA	TRBJ2-3	NA	TRBV5-1	CASSLEGGGRVSSSTDTQYF	TGCGCCAGCAGCTTGGAAGGTGGGGGCAGGGTTTCCTCTAGCACAGATACGCAGTATTTT
NA	TRBJ1-1	NA	TRBV9	CASSVGRGGMGNTEAFF	TGTGCCAGCAGCGTAGGTCGGGGGGGCATGGGGAACACTGAAGCTTTCTTT
NA	TRBJ2-5	TRBD1	TRBV6-1	CALGQLFTETQYF	TGTGCCCTGGGACAGCTTTTTACCGAGACCCAGTACTTC
NA	TRBJ1-1	NA	TRBV7-9	CASSRANTEAFF	TGTGCCAGCAGCCGCGCGAACACTGAAGCTTTCTTT
NA	TRBJ2-3	NA	TRBV6-5	CASTLRAGSTDTQYF	TGTGCCAGCACCTTGCGAGCCGGGAGCACAGATACGCAGTATTTT
NA	TRBJ1-5	NA	TRBV7-9	CASSFTGPNQPQHF	TGTGCCAGCAGTTTCACAGGACCCAATCAGCCCCAGCATTTT
few	TRBJ1-2	NA	TRBV4-3	CASSQWGGNGYTF	TGCGCCAGCAGCCAATGGGGGGGAAATGGCTACACCTTC
NA	TRBJ2-5	NA	TRBV5-1	CASSLPRDQETQYF	TGCGCCAGCAGCTTACCTCGGGACCAAGAGACCCAGTACTTC
medium-sized	TRBJ2-3	TRBD2	TRBV5-4	CASSLPGLARDTQYF	TGTGCCAGCAGCTTACCGGGACTAGCGAGAGATACGCAGTATTTT
NA	TRBJ2-5	NA	TRBV2	CASSIRRETQYF	TGTGCCAGCAGTATTAGGAGGGAGACCCAGTACTTC
NA	TRBJ2-2	TRBD2	TRBV11-3	CASSPGGPGELFF	TGTGCCAGCAGCCCGGGGGGGCCCGGGGAGCTGTTTTTT
NA	TRBJ2-2	NA	TRBV7-9	CASSPSWAGGPGGTGELFF	TGTGCCAGCAGCCCGTCGTGGGCTGGAGGGCCCGGAGGGACCGGGGAGCTGTTTTTT
once	TRBJ2-2	NA	TRBV19	CASSNKQGNTGELFF	TGTGCCAGTAGCAACAAACAGGGGAACACCGGGGAGCTGTTTTTT
NA	TRBJ2-5	TRBD1	TRBV7-2	CASSLEKGAWETQYF	TGTGCCAGCAGCCTCGAGAAGGGGGCATGGGAGACCCAGTACTTC
NA	TRBJ2-1	TRBD1	TRBV7-7	CASSLGQGAYNEQFF	TGTGCTAGCAGCTTGGGACAGGGGGCTTACAATGAGCAGTTCTTC
NA	TRBJ2-1	TRBD2	TRBV7-3	CASSSTGLAGGNEQFF	TGTGCCAGCAGCTCCACGGGACTAGCGGGGGGAAATGAGCAGTTCTTC
NA	TRBJ1-3	NA	TRBV30	CAWSVIREDSGNTIYF	TGTGCCTGGAGTGTAATCCGGGAAGACTCTGGAAACACCATATATTTT
NA	TRBJ1-2	TRBD1	TRBV7-2	CASSPDRDSYGYTF	TGTGCCAGCAGCCCAGACAGGGACTCCTATGGCTACACCTTC
NA	TRBJ2-7	TRBD1	TRBV6-5	CASSDRGHEQYF	TGTGCCAGCAGTGACAGGGGCCACGAGCAGTACTTC
NA	TRBJ2-3	TRBD2	TRBV7-8	CASSFVRGGAPDTQYF	TGTGCCAGCAGCTTTGTTCGCGGGGGGGCCCCAGATACGCAGTATTTT
NA	TRBJ2-1	TRBD1	TRBV6-5	CASRGQGLSTEQFF	TGTGCCAGCAGGGGACAGGGGTTGTCAACTGAGCAGTTCTTC
few	TRBJ1-1	NA	TRBV2	CASSEVAQGLEAFF	TGTGCCAGCAGTGAAGTGGCGCAGGGGCTTGAAGCTTTCTTT
NA	TRBJ2-2	NA	TRBV19	CASMNLIGRQINTGELFF	TGTGCCAGTATGAATCTAATCGGGAGACAGATCAACACCGGGGAGCTGTTTTTT
once	TRBJ2-7	NA	TRBV5-1	CASSFQGQDEQYF	TGCGCCAGCAGCTTCCAGGGCCAGGACGAGCAGTACTTC
NA	TRBJ1-1	NA	TRBV11-2	CASSLNGQSGAFF	TGTGCCAGCAGCTTAAATGGACAGTCGGGAGCTTTCTTT
NA	TRBJ2-3	TRBD2	TRBV19	CASSMTAGRNTDTQYF	TGTGCCAGTAGTATGACAGCGGGACGGAACACAGATACGCAGTATTTT
NA	TRBJ1-3	NA	TRBV6-6	CASSLDSRNTIYF	TGTGCCAGCAGTTTGGACAGCCGAAACACCATATATTTT
NA	TRBJ1-1	NA	TRBV18	CASSQTANTEAFF	TGTGCCAGCTCACAGACAGCGAACACTGAAGCTTTCTTT
NA	TRBJ1-3	TRBD1	TRBV6-1	CASSERAGGSGNTIYF	TGTGCCAGCAGTGAAAGGGCAGGGGGCTCTGGAAACACCATATATTTT
few	TRBJ2-7	TRBD2	TRBV7-2	CASSQGGSEQYF	TGTGCCAGCAGCCAGGGAGGGAGCGAGCAGTACTTC
NA	TRBJ1-2	TRBD1	TRBV7-2	CASSTSGQGSYGYTF	TGTGCCAGCAGCACCTCGGGACAGGGTAGCTATGGCTACACCTTC
few	TRBJ2-7	NA	TRBV19	CASKGTNYYEQYF	TGTGCCAGTAAGGGGACAAACTATTACGAGCAGTACTTC
NA	TRBJ1-4	TRBD1	TRBV19	CASSLQGARTNEKLFF	TGTGCCAGTAGCCTCCAGGGGGCAAGGACTAATGAAAAACTGTTTTTT
NA	TRBJ2-7	TRBD2	TRBV27	CASRTSGYEQYF	TGTGCCAGCAGGACTAGCGGCTACGAGCAGTACTTC
NA	TRBJ2-7	NA	TRBV4-3	CASSQTIVSAEQYF	TGCGCCAGCAGCCAAACGATAGTTAGCGCCGAGCAGTACTTC
once	TRBJ2-6	NA	TRBV7-9	CASSGGPSGANVLTF	TGTGCCAGCAGCGGGGGCCCATCCGGGGCCAACGTCCTGACTTTC
NA	TRBJ1-2	NA	TRBV6-5	CASSYGLNYGYTF	TGTGCCAGCAGTTACGGACTTAACTATGGCTACACCTTC
NA	TRBJ2-1	NA	TRBV9	CASSPSLGGYNEQFF	TGTGCCAGCAGCCCGTCGCTCGGGGGCTACAATGAGCAGTTCTTC
NA	TRBJ2-1	TRBD1	TRBV7-3	CASSAKTGGMANEQFF	TGTGCCAGCAGCGCTAAAACAGGGGGGATGGCCAATGAGCAGTTCTTC
NA	TRBJ2-4	TRBD2	TRBV5-5	CASSLPLLAGKNIQYF	TGTGCCAGCAGCTTACCCTTACTAGCGGGAAAAAACATTCAGTACTTC
NA	TRBJ2-3	TRBD2	TRBV5-1	CASSKSGGAGDTQYF	TGCGCCAGCAGCAAGAGCGGGGGGGCCGGGGATACGCAGTATTTT
NA	TRBJ2-7	TRBD1	TRBV15	CATSTLGTGSYEQYF	TGTGCCACCAGCACTCTGGGGACAGGAAGCTACGAGCAGTACTTC
few	TRBJ2-2	NA	TRBV7-7	CASSAQGGEFGELFF	TGTGCTAGCAGCGCACAGGGAGGGGAGTTCGGGGAGCTGTTTTTT
NA	TRBJ1-5	NA	TRBV28	CASSLAGNGQPQHF	TGTGCCAGCAGTTTAGCAGGGAATGGTCAGCCCCAGCATTTT
NA	TRBJ1-2	NA	TRBV27	CASSLSGQNYGYTF	TGTGCCAGCAGTTTATCCGGACAAAACTATGGCTACACCTTC
NA	TRBJ1-6	NA	TRBV6-5	CASNPTVNYNSPLHF	TGTGCCAGCAATCCGACTGTTAACTATAATTCACCCCTCCACTTT
NA	TRBJ2-7	TRBD1	TRBV19	CASRYRGSDEQYF	TGTGCCAGTAGATACAGGGGTTCCGACGAGCAGTACTTC
few	TRBJ1-5	NA	TRBV19	CASNPGFNQPQHF	TGTGCCAGTAACCCGGGGTTCAATCAGCCCCAGCATTTT
NA	TRBJ1-6	TRBD1	TRBV27	CASSLTGGSVVPGSPLHF	TGTGCCAGCAGTCTGACAGGGGGATCGGTCGTACCTGGTTCACCCCTCCACTTT